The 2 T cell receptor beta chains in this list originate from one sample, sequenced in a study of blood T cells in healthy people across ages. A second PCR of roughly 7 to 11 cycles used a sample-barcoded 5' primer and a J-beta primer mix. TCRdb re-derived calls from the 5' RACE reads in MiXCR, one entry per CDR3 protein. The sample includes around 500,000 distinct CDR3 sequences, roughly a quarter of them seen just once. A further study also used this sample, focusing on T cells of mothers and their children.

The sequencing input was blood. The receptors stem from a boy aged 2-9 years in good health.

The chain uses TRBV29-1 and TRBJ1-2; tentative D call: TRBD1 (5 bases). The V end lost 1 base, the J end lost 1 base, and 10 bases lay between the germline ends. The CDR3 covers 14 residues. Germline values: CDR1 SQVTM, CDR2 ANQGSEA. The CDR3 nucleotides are TGCAGCGTTGAAGCCCCCGGACATAACTATGGCTACACCTTC. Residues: CSVEAPGHNYGYTF.

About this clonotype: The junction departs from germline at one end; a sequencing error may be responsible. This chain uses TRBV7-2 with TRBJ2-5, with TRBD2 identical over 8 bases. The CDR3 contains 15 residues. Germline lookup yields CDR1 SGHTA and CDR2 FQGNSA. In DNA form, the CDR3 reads TGTGCCGGCAGAAGGGAGCTAGCGGGTATAGAGACCCAGTACTTC. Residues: CAGRRELAGIETQYF.